Presented here are 4 T cell receptor beta chains from one specimen sequenced in a study of beta chain features in type 1 diabetes. All of the isolated RNA was reverse transcribed, so expressed TCRB transcripts were sequenced. Using immunoSEQ multiplex PCR, the repertoire was profiled, and TCRdb retains in-frame clones only, with some absent. The sample yields 450,000 or so clones, over 9.5% seen once. Sequenced: naive CD4+ T cells from blood. These receptors originate from a woman between 18 and 29 years old in good health.

In this sample, this clone turned up a few times. The genes are TRBV7-2 and TRBJ2-5, with TRBD2 matching 10 bases. Germline V CDR1 and CDR2: SGHTA, FQGNSA. The CDR3 extends over 14 amino acids. The trim removed 0 bases at V and 5 bases at J, leaving 0 bases unmatched. In nucleotides, the CDR3 is TGTGCCAGCAGCTTAGCTAGCGGGAGGGAGACCCAGTACTTC. It specifies CASSLASGRETQYF.

This rearrangement joins TRBV5-1 to TRBJ1-5; possible D gene TRBD1, 6 bases. In germline, CDR1 is SGHRS, CDR2 YFSETQ. This CDR3 comprises 12 residues. V was pared by 9 bases and J by 6 bases, with 13 bases between. The chain's CDR3 is CATHGGPQPQHF. CDR3 DNA: TGCGCCACCCACGGGGGCCCTCAGCCCCAGCATTTT.

The sample holds a few counts of this clone. The chain combines TRBV19 with TRBJ2-1; D gene unclear. This CDR3 comprises 12 residues. The V end was cut by 7 bases, the J end by 3 bases, with 7 bases between. CDR1 is LNHDA and CDR2 is SQIVND in the germline V gene (reference sequence). The CDR3: CASTDLYNEQFF. The DNA for the CDR3 is TGTGCCAGTACGGACCTCTACAATGAGCAGTTCTTC.

The chain recombines TRBV10-3 with TRBJ2-6, with TRBD2 matching 14 bases. V lost 6 bases to trimming and J lost 0 bases; unmatched junction nucleotides: 1. The CDR3 has 17 amino acids. Germline V gives CDR1 ENHRY, CDR2 SYGVKD. The CDR3 DNA reads TGTGCCATCAGCGGGACTAGCGGGAGCTCTGGGGCCAACGTCCTGACTTTC. Amino acids: CAISGTSGSSGANVLTF.